This T cell receptor beta chain was identified in a study of cytomegalovirus exposure and HLA in healthy donors. Overall study context: Drawn from HLA-typed donors, tens of millions of unique TCRs were held in an early data release. Study-level findings and limits: Researchers counted roughly 160 TCR beta chains as cytomegalovirus-associated.

While unrecorded immune exposures were likely, the donors were nominally healthy when sampled. A few counts support this clone. What it recognizes is unknown. A multiplex PCR was run with 60 Vbeta primers and 13 Jbeta primers. Assay: immunoSEQ multiplex PCR; the TCRdb copy retains only in-frame clones and omits some. The repertoire includes about 150,000 clones, 80% of them detected once, and 5.6% sits in the top ten. Germline trimming cut 5 bases from V and 2 bases from J; bases unmatched to any gene: 3. Per the germline V gene, CDR1 is MDHEN and CDR2 is SYDVKM. The CDR3 extends over 15 amino acids. The sequenced material came from PBMCs. The source of this sequence is a woman in her forties in good health and CMV-seropositive. The chain couples TRBV28 to TRBJ2-6, with 7 positions matching TRBD1. The CDR3: CASSLTGAGANVLTF. In nucleotides, the CDR3 is TGTGCCAGCAGTCTAACAGGGGCTGGGGCCAACGTCCTGACTTTC. The full variable domain, its missing parts supplied by reference TRBV28 and TRBJ2-6, is DVKVTQSSRYLVKRTGEKVFLECVQDMDHENMFWYRQDPGLGLRLIYFSYDVKMKEKGDIPEGYSVSREKKERFSLILESASTNQTSMYLCASSLTGAGANVLTFGAGSRLTVL.